This T cell receptor beta chain came from a study of T cells in Graves' hyperthyroidism and ophthalmopathy. Across the whole study: Once the initial diagnosis was made, peripheral blood was obtained before any treatment. Study results and caveats: Among clonotypes expanded in thyroid above 0.001, most were also found in blood.

Graves' hyperthyroidism qualified as stable when ophthalmopathy did not progress within 18 months. Trimming at V came to 1 base and at J to 6 bases, leaving 7 bases not matched to a gene. Looked up from germline, CDR1 is SGHNT and CDR2 is YYREEE (reference sequence). This CDR3 spans 15 amino acids. With regard to this clonotype: Its target is not known.

Researchers took RNA transcripts and amplified the TCR beta CDR3 regions from them. First-round RT-PCR with HTBI primers amplified the TCR CDR3 region. A single record per CDR3 protein comes from TCRdb applying MiXCR to the multiplex PCR reads. The sample has 800,000 or so distinct CDR3 sequences; around 38% are singletons. The TCR was taken from a man younger than 30 with Graves' hyperthyroidism. The sample taken for sequencing was blood. This chain uses TRBV5-4 with TRBJ2-5; 9 bases match TRBD1. CDR3 nucleotides: TGTGCCAGCAGCTTGCCGGGACAGGGTGGGAAGACCCAGTACTTC. Translation gives CASSLPGQGGKTQYF.